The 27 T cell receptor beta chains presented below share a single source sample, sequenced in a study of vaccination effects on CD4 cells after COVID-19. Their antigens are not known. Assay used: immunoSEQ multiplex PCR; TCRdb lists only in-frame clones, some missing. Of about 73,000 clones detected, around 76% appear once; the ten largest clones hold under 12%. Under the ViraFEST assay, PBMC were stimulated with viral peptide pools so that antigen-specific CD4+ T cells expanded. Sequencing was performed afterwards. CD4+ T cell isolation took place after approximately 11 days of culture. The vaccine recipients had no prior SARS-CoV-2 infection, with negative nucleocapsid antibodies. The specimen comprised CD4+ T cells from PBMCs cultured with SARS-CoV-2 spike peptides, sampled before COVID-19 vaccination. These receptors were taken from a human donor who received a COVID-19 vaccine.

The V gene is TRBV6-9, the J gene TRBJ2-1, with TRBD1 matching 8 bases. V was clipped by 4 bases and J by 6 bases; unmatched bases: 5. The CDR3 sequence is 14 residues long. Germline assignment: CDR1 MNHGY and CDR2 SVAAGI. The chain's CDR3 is CASSLYRGVNEQFF. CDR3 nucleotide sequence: TGTGCCAGCAGTTTATACAGGGGGGTCAATGAGCAGTTCTTC.

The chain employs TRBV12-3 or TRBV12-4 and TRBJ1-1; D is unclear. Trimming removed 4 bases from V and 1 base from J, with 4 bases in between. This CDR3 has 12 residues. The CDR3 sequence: CASSYGNTEAFF. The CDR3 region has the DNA TGTGCCAGCAGTTACGGGAACACTGAAGCTTTCTTT.

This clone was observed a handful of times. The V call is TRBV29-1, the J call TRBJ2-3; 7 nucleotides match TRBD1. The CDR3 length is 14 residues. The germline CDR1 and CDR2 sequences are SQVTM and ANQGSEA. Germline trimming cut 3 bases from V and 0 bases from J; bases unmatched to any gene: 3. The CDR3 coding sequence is TGCAGCGTTGACGAGGGGGCGAGCACAGATACGCAGTATTTT. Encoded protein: CSVDEGASTDTQYF.

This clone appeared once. The CDR3 reads CASSVIVSTEAFF. As DNA, the CDR3 is TGTGCCAGTAGTGTAATAGTTAGCACTGAAGCTTTCTTT. V and J are TRBV19 and TRBJ1-1; D is unresolved. CDR1 and CDR2 (germline): LNHDA, SQIVND (reference sequence). V was shortened by 5 bases and J by 4 bases, with 11 bases between the two germline ends. The length of the CDR3 is 13 residues.

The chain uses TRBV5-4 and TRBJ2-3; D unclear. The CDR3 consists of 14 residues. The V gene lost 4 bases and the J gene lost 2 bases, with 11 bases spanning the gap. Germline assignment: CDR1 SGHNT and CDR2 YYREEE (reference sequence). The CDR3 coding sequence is TGTGCCAGCAGCCCTGACTGGAACACAGATACGCAGTATTTT. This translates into CASSPDWNTDTQYF. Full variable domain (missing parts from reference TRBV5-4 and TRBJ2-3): ETGVTQSPTHLIKTRGQQVTLRCSSQSGHNTVSWYQQALGQGPQFIFQYYREEENGRGNFPPRFSGLQFPNYSSELNVNALELDDSALYLCASSPDWNTDTQYFGPGTRLTVL.

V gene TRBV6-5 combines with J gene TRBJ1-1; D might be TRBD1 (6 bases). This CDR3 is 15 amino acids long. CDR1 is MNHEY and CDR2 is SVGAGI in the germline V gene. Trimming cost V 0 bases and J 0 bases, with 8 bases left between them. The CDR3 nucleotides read TGTGCCAGCAGTTACTCAGGACAGTTGAACACTGAAGCTTTCTTT. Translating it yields CASSYSGQLNTEAFF.

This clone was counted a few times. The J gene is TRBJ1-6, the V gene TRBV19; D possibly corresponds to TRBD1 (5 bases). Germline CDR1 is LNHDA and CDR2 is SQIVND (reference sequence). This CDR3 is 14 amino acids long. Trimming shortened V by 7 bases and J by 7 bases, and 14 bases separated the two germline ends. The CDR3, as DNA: TGTGCCAGTAAGGCAGGGAATGTCAATTCACCCCTCCACTTT. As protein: CASKAGNVNSPLHF.

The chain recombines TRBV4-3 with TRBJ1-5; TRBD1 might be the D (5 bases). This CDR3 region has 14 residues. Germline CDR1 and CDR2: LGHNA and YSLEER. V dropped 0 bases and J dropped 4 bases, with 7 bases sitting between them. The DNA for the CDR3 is TGCGCCAGCAGCCAAGAGCCAGGGAATCAGCCCCAGCATTTT. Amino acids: CASSQEPGNQPQHF.

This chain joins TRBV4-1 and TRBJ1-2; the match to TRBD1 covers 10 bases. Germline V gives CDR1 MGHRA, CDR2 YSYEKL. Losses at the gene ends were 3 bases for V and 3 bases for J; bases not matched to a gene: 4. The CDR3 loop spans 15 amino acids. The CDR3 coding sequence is TGCGCCAGCAGCCATCCGGGACAGGGGTACTATGGCTACACCTTC. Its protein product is CASSHPGQGYYGYTF.

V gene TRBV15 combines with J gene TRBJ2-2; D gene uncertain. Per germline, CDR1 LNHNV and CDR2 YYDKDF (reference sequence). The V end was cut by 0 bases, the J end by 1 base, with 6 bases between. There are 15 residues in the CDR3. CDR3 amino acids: CATSRDAVNTGELFF. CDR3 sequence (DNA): TGTGCCACCAGCAGAGATGCGGTGAACACCGGGGAGCTGTTTTTT.

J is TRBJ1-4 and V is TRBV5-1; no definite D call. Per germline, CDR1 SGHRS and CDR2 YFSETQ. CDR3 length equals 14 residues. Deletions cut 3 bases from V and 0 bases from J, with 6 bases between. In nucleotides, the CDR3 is TGCGCCAGCAGCTCCGGGCCAACTAATGAAAAACTGTTTTTT. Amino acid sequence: CASSSGPTNEKLFF.

CDR3 amino acids: CASSTTPGLGYVGTDTQYF. The CDR3 coding sequence is TGCGCCAGCAGCACGACCCCGGGACTAGGATATGTCGGCACAGATACGCAGTATTTT. The chain uses TRBV5-1 and TRBJ2-3; 8 nucleotides match TRBD2. Germline CDR1 SGHRS, CDR2 YFSETQ. V was clipped by 4 bases and J by 1 base; unmatched bases: 17. The CDR3 has 19 amino acids. Full variable domain (remainder filled in from reference TRBV5-1 and TRBJ2-3): KAGVTQTPRYLIKTRGQQVTLSCSPISGHRSVSWYQQTPGQGLQFLFEYFSETQRNKGNFPGRFSGRQFSNSRSEMNVSTLELGDSALYLCASSTTPGLGYVGTDTQYFGPGTRLTVL.

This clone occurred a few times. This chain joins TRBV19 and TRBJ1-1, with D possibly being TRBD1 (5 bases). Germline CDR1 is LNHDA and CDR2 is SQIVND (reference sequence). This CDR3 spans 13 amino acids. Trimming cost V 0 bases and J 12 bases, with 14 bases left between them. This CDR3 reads CASSIDRNKGPFF. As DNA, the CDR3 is TGTGCCAGTAGTATAGACCGCAACAAGGGGCCTTTCTTT.

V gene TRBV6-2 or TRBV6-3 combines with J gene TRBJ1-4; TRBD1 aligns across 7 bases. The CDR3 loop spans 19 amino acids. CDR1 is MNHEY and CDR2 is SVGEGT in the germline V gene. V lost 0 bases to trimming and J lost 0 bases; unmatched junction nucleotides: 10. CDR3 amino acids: CASSYSPGTVIPTNEKLFF. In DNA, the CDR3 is TGTGCCAGCAGTTACTCACCCGGGACAGTGATCCCAACTAATGAAAAACTGTTTTTT.

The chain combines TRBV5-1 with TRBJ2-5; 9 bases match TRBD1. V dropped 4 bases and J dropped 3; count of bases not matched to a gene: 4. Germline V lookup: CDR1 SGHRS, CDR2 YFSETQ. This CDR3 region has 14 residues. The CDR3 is CASSVGDREETQYF. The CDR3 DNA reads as TGCGCCAGCAGCGTCGGGGACAGGGAAGAGACCCAGTACTTC. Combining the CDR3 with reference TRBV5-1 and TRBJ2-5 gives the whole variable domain KAGVTQTPRYLIKTRGQQVTLSCSPISGHRSVSWYQQTPGQGLQFLFEYFSETQRNKGNFPGRFSGRQFSNSRSEMNVSTLELGDSALYLCASSVGDREETQYFGPGTRLLVL.

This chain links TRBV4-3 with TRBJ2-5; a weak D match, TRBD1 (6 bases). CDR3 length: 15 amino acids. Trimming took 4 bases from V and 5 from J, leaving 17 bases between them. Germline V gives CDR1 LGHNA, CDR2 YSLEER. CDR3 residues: CASSRDTGFGETQYF. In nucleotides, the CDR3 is TGCGCCAGCAGCCGAGACACAGGGTTTGGGGAGACCCAGTACTTC.

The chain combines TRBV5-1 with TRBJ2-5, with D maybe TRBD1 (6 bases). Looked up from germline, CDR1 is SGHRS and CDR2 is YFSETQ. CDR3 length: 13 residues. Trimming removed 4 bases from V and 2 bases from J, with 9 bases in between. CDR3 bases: TGCGCCAGCAGCCAGGACAGTCAAGAGACCCAGTACTTC. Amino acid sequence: CASSQDSQETQYF. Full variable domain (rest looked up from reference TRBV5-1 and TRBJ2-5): KAGVTQTPRYLIKTRGQQVTLSCSPISGHRSVSWYQQTPGQGLQFLFEYFSETQRNKGNFPGRFSGRQFSNSRSEMNVSTLELGDSALYLCASSQDSQETQYFGPGTRLLVL.

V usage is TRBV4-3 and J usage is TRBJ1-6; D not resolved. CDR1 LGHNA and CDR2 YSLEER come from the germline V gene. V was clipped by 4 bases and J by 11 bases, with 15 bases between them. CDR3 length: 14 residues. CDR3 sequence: CASSREGGRAPLHF. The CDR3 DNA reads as TGCGCCAGCAGCCGGGAGGGTGGAAGGGCACCCCTCCACTTT.

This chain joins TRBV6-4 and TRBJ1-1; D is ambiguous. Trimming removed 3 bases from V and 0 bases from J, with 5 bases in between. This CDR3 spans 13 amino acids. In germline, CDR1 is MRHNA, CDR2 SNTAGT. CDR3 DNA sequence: TGTGCCAGCAGTGAATCAGTGAACACTGAAGCTTTCTTT. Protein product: CASSESVNTEAFF.

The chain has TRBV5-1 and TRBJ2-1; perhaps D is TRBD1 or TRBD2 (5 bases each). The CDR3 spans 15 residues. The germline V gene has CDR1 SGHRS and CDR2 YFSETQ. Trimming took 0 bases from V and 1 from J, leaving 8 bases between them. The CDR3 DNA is TGCGCCAGCAGCTTGGGGGGGTGGTCCTACAATGAGCAGTTCTTC. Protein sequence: CASSLGGWSYNEQFF.

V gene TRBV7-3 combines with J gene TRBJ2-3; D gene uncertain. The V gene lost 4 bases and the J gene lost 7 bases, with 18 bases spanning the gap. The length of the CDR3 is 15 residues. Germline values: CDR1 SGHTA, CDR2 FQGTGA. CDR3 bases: TGTGCCAGCAGCTCAAGCCTCACGGCCGGGCATACGCAGTATTTT. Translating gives CASSSSLTAGHTQYF.

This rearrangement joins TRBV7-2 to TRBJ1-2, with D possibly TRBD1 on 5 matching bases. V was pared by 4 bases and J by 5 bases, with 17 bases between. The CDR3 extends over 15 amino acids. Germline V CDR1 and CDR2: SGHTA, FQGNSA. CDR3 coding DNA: TGTGCCAGCAGCTCCTCGGCCCCAGGGTATTATGGCTACACCTTC. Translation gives CASSSSAPGYYGYTF.

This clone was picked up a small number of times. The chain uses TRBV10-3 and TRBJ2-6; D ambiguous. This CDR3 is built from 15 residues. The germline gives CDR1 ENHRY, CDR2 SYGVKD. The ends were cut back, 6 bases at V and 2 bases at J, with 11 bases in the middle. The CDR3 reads CAISAVNPGANVLTF. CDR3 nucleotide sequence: TGTGCCATCAGCGCCGTAAATCCTGGGGCCAACGTCCTGACTTTC.

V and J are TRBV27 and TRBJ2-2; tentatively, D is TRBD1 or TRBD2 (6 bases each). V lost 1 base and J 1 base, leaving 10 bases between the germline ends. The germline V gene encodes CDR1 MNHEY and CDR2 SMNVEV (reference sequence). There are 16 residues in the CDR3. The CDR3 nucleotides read TGTGCCAGCAGTTTATTCGGGGGCTTGAACACCGGGGAGCTGTTTTTT. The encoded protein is CASSLFGGLNTGELFF.

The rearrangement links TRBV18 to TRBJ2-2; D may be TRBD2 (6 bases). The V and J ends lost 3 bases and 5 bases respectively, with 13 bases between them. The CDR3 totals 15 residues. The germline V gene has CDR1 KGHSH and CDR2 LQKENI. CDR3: CASSPSGDGTGELFF. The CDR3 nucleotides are TGTGCCAGCTCACCTTCGGGGGACGGGACCGGGGAGCTGTTTTTT.

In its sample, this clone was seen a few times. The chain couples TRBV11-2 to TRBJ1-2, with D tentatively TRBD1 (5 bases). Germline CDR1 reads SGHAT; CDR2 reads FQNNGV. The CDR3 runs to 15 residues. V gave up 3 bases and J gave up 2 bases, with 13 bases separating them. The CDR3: CASSLRGQSNYGYTF. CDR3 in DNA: TGTGCCAGCAGCTTGCGGGGCCAATCCAACTATGGCTACACCTTC.

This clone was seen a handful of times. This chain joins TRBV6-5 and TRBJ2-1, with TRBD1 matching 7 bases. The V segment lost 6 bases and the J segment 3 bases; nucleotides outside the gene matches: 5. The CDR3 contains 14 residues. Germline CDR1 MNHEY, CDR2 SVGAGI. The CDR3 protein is CASSGTVSYNEQFF. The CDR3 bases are TGTGCCAGCAGCGGGACAGTAAGCTACAATGAGCAGTTCTTC.